This TCR beta chain was recovered during a study of blood T cell repertoires in COVID-19. Study in general: Acute-phase and convalescent COVID-19 samples originated in the United States, Italy and Spain.

Deletions cut 2 bases from V and 2 bases from J, with 10 bases between. This CDR3 region has 15 residues. Germline assignment: CDR1 MNHNS and CDR2 SASEGT. Libraries were prepared by immunoSEQ multiplex PCR; TCRdb keeps only in-frame clonotypes and omits some of them. The table lists some 200,000 clones, around 84% of them singletons, with roughly 1.4% in the top ten. The sequenced sample was peripheral blood. The rearrangement joins TRBV6-1 to TRBJ1-3, with D unclear. The sequence was collected from a woman between 40 and 55 years old who had recovered from COVID-19. The CDR3 coding sequence is TGTGCCAGCAGTGAAAACCCGGGAACTGGAAACACCATATATTTT. It translates to CASSENPGTGNTIYF.